Listed below are T cell receptor beta chains from one sample, sequenced in a study of metastatic and nonmetastatic thyroid tumors. With MiXCR, TCRdb called clones anew from the PCR reads. Among over 45,000 clones, approximately 24% were seen once, and the ten largest hold 3.8%. The specimen sequenced was blood. Every receptor here comes from a male donor with papillary thyroid cancer or a benign thyroid nodule (not recorded which). Some clones in this sample may be carry-over from other donors' samples. CDR3s include the opening cysteine and the closing phenylalanine or tryptophan. A D gene is named only where the DNA matches it firmly. Clone size, where shown, is once, few, many, or a class for clones that have expanded.

clone size	D gene	V gene	J gene	CDR3 DNA	CDR3 protein
few	.	TRBV2	TRBJ2-4	TGTGCCTGCCAGGATGGGGCCAAAAAAATTCAGTACTTC	CACQDGAKKIQYF
many	.	TRBV5-4	TRBJ2-5	TGTGCCAGCAGCTGGGACGTGAGCGAGACCCAGTACTTC	CASSWDVSETQYF
many	TRBD1	TRBV29-1	TRBJ1-2	TGCAGCGTTGATTGGCGGGACAGGGACTCTATAAACTATGGCTACACCTTC	CSVDWRDRDSINYGYTF
.	.	TRBV5-6	TRBJ2-6	TGTGCCAGCAGCTTGGGCAGATCTGGGGCCAACGTCCTGACTTTC	CASSLGRSGANVLTF
many	TRBD1	TRBV5-1	TRBJ1-5	TGCGCCAGCAGCTTGGCAGGGGGCGATCAGCCCCAGCATTTT	CASSLAGGDQPQHF
many	.	TRBV7-2	TRBJ2-5	TGTGCCAGCAGCTTAGCGCCAGTACTAGAGACCCAGTACTTC	CASSLAPVLETQYF
many	.	TRBV12-3/TRBV12-4	TRBJ2-1	TGTGCCAGCAGTTTTGGTTCCGCGAGCTCCTACAATGAGCAGTTCTTC	CASSFGSASSYNEQFF
many	.	TRBV19	TRBJ2-3	TGTGCCAGTAGTATCGCCAGCACAGATACGCAGTATTTT	CASSIASTDTQYF
many	TRBD2	TRBV27	TRBJ2-2	TGTGCCAGCAGTTTTTTTGCGGGGGGGGGCACCGGGGAGCTGTTTTTT	CASSFFAGGGTGELFF
.	TRBD2	TRBV20-1	TRBJ2-1	TGCAGTGCTATCGGGGGGGGCTATGAGCAGTTCTTC	CSAIGGGYEQFF
once	.	TRBV20-1	TRBJ2-6	TGCAGTGCTAGGGAGGGAATCTCTGGGGCAAACGTCCTGAATTTC	CSAREGISGANVLNF
.	.	TRBV7-6	TRBJ2-7	TGTGCCAGCAGCAGACCCGGGACGGGGACCTACGAGCAGTACTTC	CASSRPGTGTYEQYF
.	TRBD2	TRBV6-5	TRBJ2-5	TGTGCCAGCAGTTCATACTTTAGCGGGGAAGGGGAGACCCAGTACTTC	CASSSYFSGEGETQYF
many	.	TRBV11-3	TRBJ2-2	TGTGCCAGCAGCTTAGTAGGGAACACCGGGGAGCTGTTTTTT	CASSLVGNTGELFF
few	.	TRBV28	TRBJ2-7	TGTGCCAGCAGTTTATTCACACGCGAGCAGTACTTC	CASSLFTREQYF